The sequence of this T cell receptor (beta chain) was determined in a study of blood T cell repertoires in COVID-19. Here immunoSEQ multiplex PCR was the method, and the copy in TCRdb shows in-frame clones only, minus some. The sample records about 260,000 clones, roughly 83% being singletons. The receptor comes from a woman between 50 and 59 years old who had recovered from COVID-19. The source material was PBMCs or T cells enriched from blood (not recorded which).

This CDR3 is CASSPRTGGTEAFF. CDR3 nucleotide sequence: TGCGCCAGCAGCCCACGGACAGGGGGCACTGAAGCTTTCTTT. The genes are TRBV5-1 and TRBJ1-1, with TRBD1 identical over 10 bases. CDR1 is SGHRS and CDR2 is YFSETQ in the germline V gene. The ends lost 4 bases at V and 4 bases at J; junction bases unmatched: 4. CDR3 length: 14 residues.